The subject of this entry is one TCR beta chain. The antigen is unknown. Reverse transcription of about 0.45 to 1 ug RNA used random hexamers. Amplification of the TCR beta CDR3 was carried out by immunoSEQ multiplex PCR, which spanned a total of 54 Vbeta and 13 Jbeta segments. TCRdb passed the immunoSEQ multiplex PCR reads through MiXCR, listing each CDR3 protein once. The data show 200,000 to 250,000 distinct CDR3 sequences, 95% seen once. These data originate in a study of CD8 T cells in Susac syndrome. Study results and caveats: That the number of individuals in its TCR sequencing and HLA analysis was relatively small was acknowledged by the study.

TCR beta sequencing was performed on blood CD8+ and CD4+ T cells. Negative magnetic isolation gave CD8+ and CD4+ cells; FACS enriched CD8+ TEMRA. Per the germline V gene, CDR1 is SGHRS and CDR2 is YFSETQ. The CDR3 runs 14 residues. Deletions cut 4 bases from V and 9 bases from J, with 19 bases between. This chain connects TRBV5-1 to TRBJ1-2, with D perhaps TRBD1 (6 bases). Sequenced input: CD4+ T cells from PBMCs. The TCR originated in a human donor with multiple sclerosis. CDR3 DNA: TGCGCCAGCAGCGGAGTCCAGGGGCGGGTGAGCTACACCTTC. Encoded protein: CASSGVQGRVSYTF. Full variable domain (outside the CDR3, taken from reference TRBV5-1 and TRBJ1-2): KAGVTQTPRYLIKTRGQQVTLSCSPISGHRSVSWYQQTPGQGLQFLFEYFSETQRNKGNFPGRFSGRQFSNSRSEMNVSTLELGDSALYLCASSGVQGRVSYTFGSGTRLTVV.